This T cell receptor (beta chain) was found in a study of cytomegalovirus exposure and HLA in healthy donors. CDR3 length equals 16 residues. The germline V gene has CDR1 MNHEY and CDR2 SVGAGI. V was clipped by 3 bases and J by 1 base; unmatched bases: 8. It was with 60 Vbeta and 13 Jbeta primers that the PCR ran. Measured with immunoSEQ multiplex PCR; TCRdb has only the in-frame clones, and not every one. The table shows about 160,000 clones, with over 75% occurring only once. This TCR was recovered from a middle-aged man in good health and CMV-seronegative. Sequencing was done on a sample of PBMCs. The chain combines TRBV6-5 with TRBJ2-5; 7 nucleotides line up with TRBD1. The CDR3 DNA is TGTGCCAGCAGTTATTCCAGGGACAGCCTCCAAGAGACCCAGTACTTC. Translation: CASSYSRDSLQETQYF.